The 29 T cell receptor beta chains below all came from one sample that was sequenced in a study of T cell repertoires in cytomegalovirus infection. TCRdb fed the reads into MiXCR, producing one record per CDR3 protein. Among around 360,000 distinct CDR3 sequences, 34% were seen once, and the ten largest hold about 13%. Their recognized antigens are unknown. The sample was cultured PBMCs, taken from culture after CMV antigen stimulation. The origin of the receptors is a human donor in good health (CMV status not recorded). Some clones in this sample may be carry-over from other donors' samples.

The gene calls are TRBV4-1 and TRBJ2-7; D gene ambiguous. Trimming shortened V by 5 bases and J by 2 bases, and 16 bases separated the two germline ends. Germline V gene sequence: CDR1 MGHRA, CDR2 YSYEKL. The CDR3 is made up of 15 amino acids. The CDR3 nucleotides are TGCGCCAGCAGCTCTCGGTCCACCGTACCCTACGAGCAGTACTTC. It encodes CASSSRSTVPYEQYF.

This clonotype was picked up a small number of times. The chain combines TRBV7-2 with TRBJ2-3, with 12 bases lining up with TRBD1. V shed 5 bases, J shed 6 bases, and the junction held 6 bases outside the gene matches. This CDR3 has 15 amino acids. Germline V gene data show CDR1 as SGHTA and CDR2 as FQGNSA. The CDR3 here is CASSPGQGAPDTQYF. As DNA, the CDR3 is TGTGCCAGCAGCCCGGGACAGGGGGCGCCCGATACGCAGTATTTT.

The CDR3, as DNA: TGTGCCAGCAGTTGGGGACACTCCCAAGAGACCCAGTACTTC. As protein: CASSWGHSQETQYF. V usage is TRBV6-2 or TRBV6-3 and J usage is TRBJ2-5; D is possibly TRBD1 (6 bases). The CDR3 contains 14 residues. Trimming pared 4 bases from V and 1 base from J, leaving 10 bases between. Per germline, CDR1 MNHEY and CDR2 SVGEGT.

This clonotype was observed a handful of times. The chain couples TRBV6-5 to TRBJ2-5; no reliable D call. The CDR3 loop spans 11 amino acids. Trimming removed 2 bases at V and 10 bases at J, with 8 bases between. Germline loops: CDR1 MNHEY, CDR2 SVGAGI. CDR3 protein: CASSYSVDQYF. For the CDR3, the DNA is TGTGCCAGCAGTTACAGTGTCGACCAGTACTTC.

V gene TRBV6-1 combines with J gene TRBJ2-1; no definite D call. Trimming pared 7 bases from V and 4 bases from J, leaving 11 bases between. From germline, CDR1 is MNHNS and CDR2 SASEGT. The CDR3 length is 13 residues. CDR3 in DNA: TGTGCCAGCACCCGCGACCATTACAATGAGCAGTTCTTC. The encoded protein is CASTRDHYNEQFF.

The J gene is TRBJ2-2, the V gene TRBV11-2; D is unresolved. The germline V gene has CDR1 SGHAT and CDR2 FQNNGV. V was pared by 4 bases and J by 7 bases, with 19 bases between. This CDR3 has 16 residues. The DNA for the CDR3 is TGTGCCAGCAGCTCACAAATGAGGCCTCGAGACGGGGAGCTGTTTTTT. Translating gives CASSSQMRPRDGELFF.

The CDR3 reads CASGQPGLGRNEQFF. DNA of the CDR3: TGTGCCAGCGGCCAACCGGGACTAGGTCGCAATGAGCAGTTCTTC. The V call is TRBV6-2 or TRBV6-3, the J call TRBJ2-1; 8 bases match TRBD2. The CDR3 covers 15 residues. The junction had 12 bases not matched to a gene; V was cut back by 8 bases and J by 6 bases. The germline V gene has CDR1 MNHEY and CDR2 SVGEGT.

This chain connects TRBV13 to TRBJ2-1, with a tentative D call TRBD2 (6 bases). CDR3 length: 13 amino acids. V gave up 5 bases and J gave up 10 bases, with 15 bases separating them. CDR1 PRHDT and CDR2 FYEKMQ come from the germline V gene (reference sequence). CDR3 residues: CASSLPYAGEQFF. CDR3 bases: TGTGCCAGCAGCCTCCCCTACGCGGGAGAGCAGTTCTTC.

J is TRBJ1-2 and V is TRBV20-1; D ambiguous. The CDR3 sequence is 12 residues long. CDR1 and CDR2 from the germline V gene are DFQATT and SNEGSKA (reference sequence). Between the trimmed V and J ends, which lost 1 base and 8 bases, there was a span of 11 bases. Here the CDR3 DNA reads TGCAGTGCTAGAGTTCAGGTCGAAGGCTACACCTTC. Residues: CSARVQVEGYTF.

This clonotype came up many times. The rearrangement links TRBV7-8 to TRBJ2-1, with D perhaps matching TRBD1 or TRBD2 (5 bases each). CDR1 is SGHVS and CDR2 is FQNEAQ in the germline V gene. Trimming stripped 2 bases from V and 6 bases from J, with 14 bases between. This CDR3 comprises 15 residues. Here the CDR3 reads CASSLNRGPLNEQFF. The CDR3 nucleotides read TGTGCCAGCAGCTTAAATCGGGGCCCCCTCAATGAGCAGTTCTTC.

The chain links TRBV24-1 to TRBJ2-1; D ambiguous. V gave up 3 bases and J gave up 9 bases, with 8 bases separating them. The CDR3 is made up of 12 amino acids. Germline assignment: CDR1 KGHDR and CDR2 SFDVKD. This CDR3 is CATSDPSFEQFF. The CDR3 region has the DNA TGTGCCACCAGTGATCCCTCCTTTGAGCAGTTCTTC.

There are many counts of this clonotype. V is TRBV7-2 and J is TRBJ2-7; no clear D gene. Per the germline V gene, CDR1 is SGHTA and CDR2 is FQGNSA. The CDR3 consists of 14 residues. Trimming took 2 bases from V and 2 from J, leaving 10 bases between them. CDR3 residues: CASSLSGGPYEQYF. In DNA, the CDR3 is TGTGCCAGCAGCTTATCGGGCGGCCCCTACGAGCAGTACTTC.

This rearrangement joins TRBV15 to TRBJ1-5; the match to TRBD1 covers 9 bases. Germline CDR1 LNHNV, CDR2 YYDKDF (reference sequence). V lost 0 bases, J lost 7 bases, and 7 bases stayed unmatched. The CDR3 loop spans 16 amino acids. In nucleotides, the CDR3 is TGTGCCACCAGCAGAGATAACAGGGGGCGCGTCCAGCCCCAGCATTTT. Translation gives CATSRDNRGRVQPQHF.

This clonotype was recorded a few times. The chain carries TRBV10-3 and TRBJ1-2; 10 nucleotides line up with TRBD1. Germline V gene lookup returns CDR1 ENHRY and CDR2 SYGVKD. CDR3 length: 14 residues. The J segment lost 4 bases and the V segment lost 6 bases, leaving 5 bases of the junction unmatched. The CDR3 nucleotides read TGTGCCATCAGGGGGACAGGGGCGCTCTATGGCTACACCTTC. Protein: CAIRGTGALYGYTF.

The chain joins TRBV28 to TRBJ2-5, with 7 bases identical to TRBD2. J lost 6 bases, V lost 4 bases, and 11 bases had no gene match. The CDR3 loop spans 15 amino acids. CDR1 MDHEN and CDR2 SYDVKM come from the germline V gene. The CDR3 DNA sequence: TGTGCCAGCAGTTCCCCCCGCGGGGGAGAGAAGACCCAGTACTTC. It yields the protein CASSSPRGGEKTQYF.

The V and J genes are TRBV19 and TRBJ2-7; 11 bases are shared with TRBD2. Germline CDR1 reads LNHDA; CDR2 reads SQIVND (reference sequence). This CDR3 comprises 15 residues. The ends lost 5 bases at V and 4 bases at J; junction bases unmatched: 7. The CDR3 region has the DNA TGTGCCAGTAGTCCCGCGGGGACTAGCGGATACGAGCAGTACTTC. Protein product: CASSPAGTSGYEQYF.

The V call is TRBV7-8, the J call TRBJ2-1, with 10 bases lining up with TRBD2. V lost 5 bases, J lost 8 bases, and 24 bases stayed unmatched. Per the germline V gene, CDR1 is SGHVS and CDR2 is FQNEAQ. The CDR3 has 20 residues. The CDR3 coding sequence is TGTGCCAGCAGCAACCCCCGACGGGGGGAGGCTAGCGGGAGTTTCGATGAGCAGTTCTTC. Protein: CASSNPRRGEASGSFDEQFF.

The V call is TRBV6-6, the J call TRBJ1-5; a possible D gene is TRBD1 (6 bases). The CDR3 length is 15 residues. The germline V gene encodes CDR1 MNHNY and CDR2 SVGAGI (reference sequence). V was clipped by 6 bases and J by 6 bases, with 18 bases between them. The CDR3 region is CASRRQVGLSQPQHF. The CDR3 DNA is TGTGCCAGCAGACGACAGGTCGGACTTAGTCAGCCCCAGCATTTT.

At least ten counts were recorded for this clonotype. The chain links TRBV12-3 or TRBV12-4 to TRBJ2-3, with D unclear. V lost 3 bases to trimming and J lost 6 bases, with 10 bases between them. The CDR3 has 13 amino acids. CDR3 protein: CASSLSGRDTQYF. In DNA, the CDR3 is TGTGCCAGCAGTTTGAGTGGTCGGGATACGCAGTATTTT.

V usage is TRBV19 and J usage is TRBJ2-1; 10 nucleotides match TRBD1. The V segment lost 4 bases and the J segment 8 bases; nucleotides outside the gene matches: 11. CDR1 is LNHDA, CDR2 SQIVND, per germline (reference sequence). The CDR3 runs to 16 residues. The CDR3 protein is CASSTRDRGRLYEQFF. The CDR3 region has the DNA TGTGCCAGTAGTACCCGGGACAGGGGAAGGCTCTATGAGCAGTTCTTC. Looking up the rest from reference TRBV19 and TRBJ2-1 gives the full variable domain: DGGITQSPKYLFRKEGQNVTLSCEQNLNHDAMYWYRQDPGQGLRLIYYSQIVNDFQKGDIAEGYSVSREKKESFPLTVTSAQKNPTAFYLCASSTRDRGRLYEQFFGPGTRLTVL.

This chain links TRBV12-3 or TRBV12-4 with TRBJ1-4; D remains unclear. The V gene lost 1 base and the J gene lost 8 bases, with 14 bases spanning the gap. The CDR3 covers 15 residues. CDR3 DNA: TGTGCCAGCAGTTTAGAGGGCCTCGGCAACGAAAAACTGTTTTTT. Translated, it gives CASSLEGLGNEKLFF.

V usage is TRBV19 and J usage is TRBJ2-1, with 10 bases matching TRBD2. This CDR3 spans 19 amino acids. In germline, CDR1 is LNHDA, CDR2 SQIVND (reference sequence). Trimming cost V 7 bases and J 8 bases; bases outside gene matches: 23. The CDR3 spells CASTRLAAGTSDRRDEQFF. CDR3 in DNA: TGTGCCAGTACCCGTTTGGCAGCCGGGACTAGCGATCGCCGGGATGAGCAGTTCTTC.

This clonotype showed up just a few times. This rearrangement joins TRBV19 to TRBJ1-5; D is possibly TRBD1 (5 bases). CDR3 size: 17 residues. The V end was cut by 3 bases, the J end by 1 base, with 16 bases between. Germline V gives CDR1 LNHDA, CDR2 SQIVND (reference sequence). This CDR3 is CASSIVGIRGSNQPQHF. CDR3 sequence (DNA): TGTGCCAGTAGTATTGTCGGTATACGGGGCAGCAATCAGCCCCAGCATTTT.

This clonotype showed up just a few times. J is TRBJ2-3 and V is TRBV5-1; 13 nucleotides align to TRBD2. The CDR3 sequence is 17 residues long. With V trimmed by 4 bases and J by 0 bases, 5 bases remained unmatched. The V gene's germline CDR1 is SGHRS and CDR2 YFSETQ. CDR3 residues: CASSTGLAGSSTDTQYF. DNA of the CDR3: TGCGCCAGCAGCACGGGACTAGCGGGATCTAGCACAGATACGCAGTATTTT.

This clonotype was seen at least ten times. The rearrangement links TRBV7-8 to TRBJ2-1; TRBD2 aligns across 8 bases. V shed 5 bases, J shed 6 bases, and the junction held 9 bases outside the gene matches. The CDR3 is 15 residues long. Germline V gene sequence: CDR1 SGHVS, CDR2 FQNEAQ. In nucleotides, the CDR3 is TGTGCCAGCAGCCGGGCCAGCGGGAGCTCCAATGAGCAGTTCTTC. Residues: CASSRASGSSNEQFF.

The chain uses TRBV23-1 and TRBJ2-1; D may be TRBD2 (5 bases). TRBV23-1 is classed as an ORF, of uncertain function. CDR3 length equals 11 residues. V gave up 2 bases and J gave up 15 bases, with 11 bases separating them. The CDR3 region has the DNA TGCGCCAGCAGTCAAAGCGGATGGGCGTTCTTC. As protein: CASSQSGWAFF.

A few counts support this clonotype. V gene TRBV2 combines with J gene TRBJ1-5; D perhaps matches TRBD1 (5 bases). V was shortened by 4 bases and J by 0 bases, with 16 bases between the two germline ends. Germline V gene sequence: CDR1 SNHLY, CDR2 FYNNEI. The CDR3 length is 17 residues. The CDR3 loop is CASSVILGQSSNQPQHF. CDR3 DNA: TGTGCCAGCAGTGTTATCCTGGGGCAGAGTAGCAATCAGCCCCAGCATTTT.

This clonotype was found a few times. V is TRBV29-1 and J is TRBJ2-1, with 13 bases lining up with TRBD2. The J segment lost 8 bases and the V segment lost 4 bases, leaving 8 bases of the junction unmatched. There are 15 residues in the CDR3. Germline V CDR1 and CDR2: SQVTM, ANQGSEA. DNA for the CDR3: TGCAGCGTTGTTCCCGGGACTAGCGGGAATGATGAGCAGTTCTTC. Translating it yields CSVVPGTSGNDEQFF.

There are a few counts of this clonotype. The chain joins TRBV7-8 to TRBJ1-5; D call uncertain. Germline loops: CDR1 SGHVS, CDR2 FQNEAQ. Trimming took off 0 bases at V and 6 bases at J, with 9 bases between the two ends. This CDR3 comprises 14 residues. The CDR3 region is CASSLAVGFQPQHF. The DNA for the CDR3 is TGTGCCAGCAGCTTAGCGGTCGGATTTCAGCCCCAGCATTTT. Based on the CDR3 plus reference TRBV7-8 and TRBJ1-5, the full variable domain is GAGVSQSPRYKVAKRGQDVALRCDPISGHVSLFWYQQALGQGPEFLTYFQNEAQLDKSGLPSDRFFAERPEGSVSTLKIQRTQQEDSAVYLCASSLAVGFQPQHFGDGTRLSIL.